The sequence of this T cell receptor (beta chain) was determined in a study of neurological immune-mediated disorders. V lost 4 bases and J 6 bases, leaving 9 bases between the germline ends. CDR3 size: 12 residues. Germline loops: CDR1 SGHKS, CDR2 YYEKEE (reference sequence). Over 190 million TCR-beta sequences from 15-18 subjects came out of each sequencing run. TCRdb used MiXCR to reprocess the 5' RACE reads, holding one entry per CDR3 protein. The table shows approximately 85,000 distinct CDR3 sequences, with around 13% occurring only once. As to time point: longitudinal time-point 2. This clonotype was detected ten times or more.

The TCR sequence derives from a female donor with HTLV-1-associated myelopathy (HAM/TSP). The sample comprised PBMCs. The rearrangement uses TRBV5-5 and TRBJ2-3; possibly TRBD2 for D (5 bases). The CDR3 nucleotides are TGTGCCAGCAGCCCGGGGTCCGATACGCAGTATTTT. It encodes CASSPGSDTQYF.